One T cell receptor beta chain is described in this entry. Its antigen is currently unknown. This sample stems from a study of radiotherapy plus CTLA-4 blockade in lung cancer. Study-wide background: Patients showed objective responses in 15% to 20% of cases, and disease control was achieved by under 35%. Points from the study as a whole: After treatment with radiotherapy plus ipilimumab, TCR clones that came from the tumor expanded in blood. Together with interferon-beta, which increased in serum after radiation, early dynamic changes in blood T cell clones were reportedly the best predictors of response.

The CDR3 covers 14 residues. Trimming took 2 bases from V and 5 from J; bases not matched to a gene: 5. Per germline, CDR1 MDHEN and CDR2 SYDVKM. The method was immunoSEQ multiplex PCR; TCRdb's version includes in-frame clones alone and lacks a portion of them. The sample has roughly 59,000 clones; approximately 68% are singletons. V is TRBV28 and J is TRBJ2-5; 7 nucleotides match TRBD2. The clonotype comes from a human donor with non-small cell lung cancer whose response to radiotherapy plus ipilimumab could not be evaluated. Material: peripheral blood, obtained from a patient treated with radiotherapy plus ipilimumab. The CDR3 bases are TGTGCCAGCAGTTTAGTCGGGGAGGGGGAGACCCAGTACTTC. It specifies CASSLVGEGETQYF.